This TCR beta chain emerged from a study of OX40 agonist ivuxolimab in advanced cancers. TCRdb keeps only in-frame clones here, not all; method: immunoSEQ multiplex PCR. The data show about 78,000 clones, roughly four fifths seen once. Germline CDR1 MGHRA, CDR2 YSYEKL. CDR3 length equals 17 residues. Trimming left V 0 bases short and J 3 bases short, with 16 bases between. The sample consisted of CD4+ or CD8+ T cells sorted from blood, taken in a trial of the OX40 agonist ivuxolimab. This TCR was recovered from an adult with an advanced solid tumor such as melanoma, head and neck, liver or kidney cancer. The chain carries TRBV4-1 and TRBJ2-3; unclear D gene. CDR3 sequence reads: CASSQDPPRRVTDTQYF. The CDR3 region has the DNA TGCGCCAGCAGCCAAGATCCACCTAGACGTGTTACAGATACGCAGTATTTT.